This TCR beta chain was captured in a study of regulatory T cells in long-lasting Graves disease. Study context: Antithyroid drug intake by newly diagnosed Graves' patients had lasted under 3 months. Findings of the study overall: Those with persistent Graves' had less TCR diversity than newly diagnosed patients.

Through Arm-PCR of CDR3 regions and iRepertoire HTBI primers, TCR beta libraries were built. Each CDR3 protein gets one entry after TCRdb re-called the multiplex PCR reads with MiXCR. The data show roughly 320,000 distinct CDR3 sequences, approximately 15% seen once. Time point in this sample: newly diagnosed GD, antithyroid drugs for less than 3 months. The authors made the TCR library using RNA they extracted from PBMCs. Ten or more counts support this clonotype. Antigen: not known. CDR3 length: 14 residues. The germline gives CDR1 SGDLS, CDR2 YYNGEE. The V and J ends lost 0 bases and 0 bases respectively, with 6 bases between them. These data also formed part of another study, on T cells in Graves' hyperthyroidism and ophthalmopathy. That investigation notes: RT-PCR in the first round (using the HTBI primer set) targeted the TCR CDR3. Appearing also in blood were most of the thyroid clonotypes expanded above 0.001.

This chain links TRBV9 with TRBJ1-1, with D unresolved. This specimen consisted of peripheral blood mononuclear cells (PBMCs), obtained at new diagnosis, from a patient treated with antithyroid drugs. This TCR derives from a man aged 35 to 55 with Graves disease. The CDR3 is CASSVDPLNTEAFF. In DNA form, the CDR3 reads TGTGCCAGCAGCGTAGATCCATTGAACACTGAAGCTTTCTTT.